The T cell receptor beta chain described here comes from a study of blood T cell repertoires in COVID-19 (dated by TCRdb to about 2020). Notes on the research overall: The collaborator samples originated in the United States, Italy and Spain and spanned the acute and convalescent phases of COVID-19. The material from the prospective study consisted of cDNA or gDNA derived from T cells, B-cell-depleted T cells, or PBMCs. The dataset comprised deeply sampled blood TCRbeta repertoires from subjects exposed to, actively infected with, or recovered from COVID-19. The repertoires were released in a freely available public database intended as a resource for research on the immune response to SARS-CoV-2. The samples were drawn from two sources: the first 160 participants of the ongoing ImmuneRACE study, and some 1,300 subjects contributed by 6 global collaborators. Nearly every sample came with metadata listing a de-identified subject ID, COVID-19 status, age in years and sex. HLA class I and class II types, where available, came from metadata supplied by the sample provider rather than from assay-based typing.

From cysteine to phenylalanine, the CDR3 is 14 amino acids long. The only DNA kept is the CDR3, 42 bases in frame from the first base. At the junction V is shortened by 6 bases and J by 4 bases; bases outside the gene matches: 5. For CDR1 and CDR2, the germline V gene lists MNHEY and SVGAGI. The immunoSEQ Assay, a bias-controlled multiplex PCR, was used to amplify TCRbeta CDR3 regions from genomic DNA. The study's own analysis went as follows. Nucleated cell counts per sample were estimated from amplification of reference gene primers within the assay. Sequence reads were collapsed and filtered to measure the absolute abundance of every unique TCRbeta CDR3 rearrangement. For each sample, productive Simpson clonality was calculated as the square root of Simpson's diversity index across productive rearrangements. Imported from immuneACCESS, the table was reduced by TCRdb to in-frame sequences with V and J called. These copies leave out some clones; in studies compared against another copy, an unresolved V gene accounts for under half, and the cause of the remainder is not known. V and J calls and clone size are as listed in that table; D and trimming were resolved from the DNA. Across this sample there are around 140,000 clones, with around 90% seen only once. The ten largest clonotypes hold 1.5% to 2% of the sample.

Collaborating institutions collected whole blood in K2EDTA tubes following their own protocols. For TCRbeta analysis, collaborator samples were shipped as frozen whole blood, as isolated PBMCs, or as DNA extracted from either sample type. What the study reported, not specific to this receptor: The amount of clinical and demographic metadata varied by source and participant and was provided uncurated.

Turning to this clone: Which antigen it targets is not known. Base quality data are lacking; no much larger clone is found one base away.

This TCR derives from a man between 65 and 85 years old with acute or convalescent COVID-19. The sequencing sample was made of peripheral blood. The chain links TRBV6-5 with TRBJ2-2, and 7 bases in between align with TRBD1. This receptor carries the CDR3 CASRGTVSTGELFF. The bases read TGTGCCAGCAGGGGGACAGTTAGCACCGGGGAGCTGTTTTTT.